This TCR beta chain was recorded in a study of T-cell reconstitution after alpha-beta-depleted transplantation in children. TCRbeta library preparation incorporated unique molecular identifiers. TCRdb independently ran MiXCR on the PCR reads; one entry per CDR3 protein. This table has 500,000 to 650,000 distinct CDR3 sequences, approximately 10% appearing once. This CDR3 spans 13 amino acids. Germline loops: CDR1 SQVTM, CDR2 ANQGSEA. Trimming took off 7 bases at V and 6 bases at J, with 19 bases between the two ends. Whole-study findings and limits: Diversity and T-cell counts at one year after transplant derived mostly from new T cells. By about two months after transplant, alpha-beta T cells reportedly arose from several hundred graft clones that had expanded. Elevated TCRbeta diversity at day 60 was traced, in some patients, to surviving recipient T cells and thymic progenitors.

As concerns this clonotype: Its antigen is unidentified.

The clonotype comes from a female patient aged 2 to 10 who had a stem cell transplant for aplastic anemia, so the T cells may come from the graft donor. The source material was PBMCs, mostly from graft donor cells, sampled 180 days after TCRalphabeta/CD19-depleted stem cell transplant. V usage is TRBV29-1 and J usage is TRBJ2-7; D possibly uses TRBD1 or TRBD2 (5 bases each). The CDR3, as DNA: TGCAGCGCTCCCTCCGATGGGGGTTCCGAGCAGTACTTC. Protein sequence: CSAPSDGGSEQYF.